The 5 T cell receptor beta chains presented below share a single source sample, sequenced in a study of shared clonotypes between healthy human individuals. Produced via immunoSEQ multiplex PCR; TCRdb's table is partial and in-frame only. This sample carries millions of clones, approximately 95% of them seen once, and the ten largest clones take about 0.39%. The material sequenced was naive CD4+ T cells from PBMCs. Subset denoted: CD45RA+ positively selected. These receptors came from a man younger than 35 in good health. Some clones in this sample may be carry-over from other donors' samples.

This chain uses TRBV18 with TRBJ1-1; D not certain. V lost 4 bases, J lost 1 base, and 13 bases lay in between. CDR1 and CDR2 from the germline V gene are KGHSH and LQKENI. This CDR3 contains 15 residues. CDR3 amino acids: CASSLGGRGNTEAFF. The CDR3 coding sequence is TGTGCCAGCTCACTAGGCGGACGGGGGAACACTGAAGCTTTCTTT.

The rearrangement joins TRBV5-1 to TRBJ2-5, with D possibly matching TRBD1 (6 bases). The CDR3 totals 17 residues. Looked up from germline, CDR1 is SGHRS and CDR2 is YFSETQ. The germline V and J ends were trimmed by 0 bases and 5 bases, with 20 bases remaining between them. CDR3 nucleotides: TGCGCCAGCAGCTTGGCGAGACAGGCCCTTAGTTGGGAGACCCAGTACTTC. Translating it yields CASSLARQALSWETQYF.

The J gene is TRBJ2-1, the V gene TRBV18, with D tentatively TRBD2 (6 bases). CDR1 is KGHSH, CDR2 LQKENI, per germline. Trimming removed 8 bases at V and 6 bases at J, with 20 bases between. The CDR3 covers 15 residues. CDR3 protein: CASQPGEASPNEQFF. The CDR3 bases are TGTGCCAGCCAGCCGGGGGAGGCGTCTCCCAATGAGCAGTTCTTC.

CDR3 DNA: TGTGCCAGCAGTCCTCAGGGTACAGAGACCCAGTACTTC. It specifies CASSPQGTETQYF. V gene TRBV27 combines with J gene TRBJ2-5, with D maybe TRBD1 (5 bases). The V end lost 5 bases, the J end lost 4 bases, and 11 bases lay between the germline ends. This CDR3 contains 13 residues. The V gene's germline CDR1 is MNHEY and CDR2 SMNVEV (reference sequence).

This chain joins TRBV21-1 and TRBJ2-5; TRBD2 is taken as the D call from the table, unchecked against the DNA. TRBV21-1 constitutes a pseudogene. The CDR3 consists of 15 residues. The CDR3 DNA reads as TGTGCCAGCAGCAAAGTGAAGCGACCCGAGGAGACCCAGTACTTC. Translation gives CASSKVKRPEETQYF.